The clone carrying this T cell receptor beta chain was seen only a few times. The antigen is undetermined. A second PCR of about 7 to 12 cycles used a sample-barcoded 5' primer and a J-beta primer mix. MiXCR, run by TCRdb on the 5' RACE reads, gives a single entry per CDR3 protein. The top ten hold 6.5% to 8.5% of the sample, which has about 1.4 million distinct CDR3 sequences, 55% to 75% seen once. The data were taken from a study of blood T cells in healthy people across ages. General study results and limits: Unsorted PBMC material precluded a definitive naive versus antigen-experienced comparison.

Material: blood. This receptor was identified in a man younger than 30 in good health.

The CDR3 DNA follows: TGTGCCAGCAAGGGTCTCCGCTCTGGGGCCAACGTCCTGACTTTC. The encoded protein is CASKGLRSGANVLTF. The chain has TRBV6-5 and TRBJ2-6; unclear D gene. Deletions cut 7 bases from V and 0 bases from J, with 10 bases between. The length of the CDR3 is 15 residues. In germline, CDR1 is MNHEY, CDR2 SVGAGI.